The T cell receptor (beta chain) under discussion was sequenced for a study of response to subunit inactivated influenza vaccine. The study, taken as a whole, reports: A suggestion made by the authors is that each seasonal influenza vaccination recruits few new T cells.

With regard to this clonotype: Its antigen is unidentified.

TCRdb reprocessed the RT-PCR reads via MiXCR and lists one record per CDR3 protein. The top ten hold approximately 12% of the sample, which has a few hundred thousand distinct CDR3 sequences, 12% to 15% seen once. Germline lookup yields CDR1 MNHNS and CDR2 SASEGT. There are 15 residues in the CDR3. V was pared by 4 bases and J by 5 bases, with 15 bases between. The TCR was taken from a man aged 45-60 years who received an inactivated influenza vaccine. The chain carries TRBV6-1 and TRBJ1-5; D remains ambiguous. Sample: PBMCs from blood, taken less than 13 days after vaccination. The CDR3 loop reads CASSASGGWYQPQHF. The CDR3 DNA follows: TGTGCCAGCAGTGCATCTGGAGGGTGGTATCAGCCCCAGCATTTT.